This is a list of T cell receptor beta chains from one sample in a study of blood T cells in healthy people across ages. MiXCR, run by TCRdb on the 5' RACE reads, gives a single entry per CDR3 protein. Among fewer than 950,000 distinct CDR3 sequences, around half were seen once, and the ten largest hold roughly two fifths. Sequencing input: blood. These receptor sequences come from an elderly man in good health. The CDR3 runs from the conserved cysteine through the conserved F or W. A D gene is named only where the DNA matches it firmly. A row's size may be missing; if present it is once, few, many or a size class.

clone size | J gene | D gene | V gene | CDR3 DNA | CDR3 protein
NA | TRBJ2-5 | TRBD2 | TRBV7-7 | TGTGCCAGCAGTCCGCTAGCGGGAGGTTCTGAGACCCAGTACTTC | CASSPLAGGSETQYF
many | TRBJ2-5 | TRBD2 | TRBV6-6 | TGTGCCAGCAGTTACTCCGTAGGACTAGCGCCTCAAGAGACCCAGTACTTC | CASSYSVGLAPQETQYF
NA | TRBJ2-7 | TRBD2 | TRBV5-1 | TGCGTCAGCAGCTATCTAGCGGGCCGCTCCTACAATGAGCAGTACTTC | CVSSYLAGRSYNEQYF
NA | TRBJ1-4 | NA | TRBV11-2 | TGTGCCAGCAGCAAAGGGGACACTGCAACTAATGAAAAACTGTTTTTT | CASSKGDTATNEKLFF
few | TRBJ2-4 | TRBD2 | TRBV20-1 | TGCAGTGCCAGACTAGCGGGAGGAGTAGGAAACATTCAGTACTTC | CSARLAGGVGNIQYF
few | TRBJ1-5 | TRBD1 | TRBV2 | TGTGCCAGCAGTTCAACAGGGGGCAATCAGCCCCAGCATTTT | CASSSTGGNQPQHF
few | TRBJ2-7 | NA | TRBV10-3 | TGTGCCACCGGGGCGGCCGGGAGTGGCGACGAGCAGTACTTC | CATGAAGSGDEQYF
many | TRBJ2-7 | NA | TRBV3-1 | TGTGCCAGCAGCCAAGATGTGGGCTTCTACGAGCAGTACTTC | CASSQDVGFYEQYF
NA | TRBJ2-3 | TRBD2 | TRBV20-1 | TGCAGTGCAGTAGCGGGTCTAAGCACAGATACGCAGTATTTT | CSAVAGLSTDTQYF
NA | TRBJ2-1 | TRBD1 | TRBV13 | TGTGCCAGCAGCCCGGACAGGGGGATTGAGTTCTTC | CASSPDRGIEFF
few | TRBJ1-1 | NA | TRBV7-2 | TGTGCCAGCAGCTTAGGGGGCAGTGCAACCACTGAAGCTTTCTTT | CASSLGGSATTEAFF